This TCR beta chain was captured by sequencing in a study of response to subunit inactivated influenza vaccine. The study, taken as a whole, reports: The study's authors posited that every seasonal influenza vaccination enlists few new T cells.

In TCRdb, the RT-PCR reads were re-called with MiXCR into one record per CDR3 protein. Of 500,000 to 550,000 distinct CDR3 sequences in the sample, 7.6% were seen once. This clonotype appeared many times. Its specificity is not known. Sequencing used PBMCs from blood, obtained less than 30 months after vaccination. The sequence was collected from a man between 50 and 75 years old who received an inactivated influenza vaccine.

CDR3 DNA sequence: TGCAGTGCAAGTACAGGGAACACTGAAGCTTTCTTT. Protein sequence: CSASTGNTEAFF. The rearrangement joins TRBV20-1 to TRBJ1-1, with a weak D call TRBD1 (5 bases). The CDR3 runs to 12 residues. The germline V and J ends were trimmed by 6 bases and 1 base, with 9 bases remaining between them. The germline CDR1 and CDR2 sequences are DFQATT and SNEGSKA (reference sequence).